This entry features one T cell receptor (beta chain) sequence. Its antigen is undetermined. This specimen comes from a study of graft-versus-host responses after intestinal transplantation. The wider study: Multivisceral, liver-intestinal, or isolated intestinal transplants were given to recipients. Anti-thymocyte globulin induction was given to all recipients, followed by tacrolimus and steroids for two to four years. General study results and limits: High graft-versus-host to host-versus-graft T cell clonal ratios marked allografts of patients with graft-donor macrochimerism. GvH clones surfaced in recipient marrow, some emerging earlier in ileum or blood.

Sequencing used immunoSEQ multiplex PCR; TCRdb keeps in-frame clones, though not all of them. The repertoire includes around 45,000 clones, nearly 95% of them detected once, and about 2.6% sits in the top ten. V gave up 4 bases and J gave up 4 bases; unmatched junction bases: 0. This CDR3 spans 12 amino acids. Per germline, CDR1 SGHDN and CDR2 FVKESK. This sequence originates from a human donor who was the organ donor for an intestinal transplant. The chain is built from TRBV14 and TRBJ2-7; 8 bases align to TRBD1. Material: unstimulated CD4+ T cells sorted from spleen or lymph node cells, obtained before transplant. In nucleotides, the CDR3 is TGTGCCAGCAGCCGGACAGGGTACGAGCAGTACTTC. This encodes CASSRTGYEQYF.